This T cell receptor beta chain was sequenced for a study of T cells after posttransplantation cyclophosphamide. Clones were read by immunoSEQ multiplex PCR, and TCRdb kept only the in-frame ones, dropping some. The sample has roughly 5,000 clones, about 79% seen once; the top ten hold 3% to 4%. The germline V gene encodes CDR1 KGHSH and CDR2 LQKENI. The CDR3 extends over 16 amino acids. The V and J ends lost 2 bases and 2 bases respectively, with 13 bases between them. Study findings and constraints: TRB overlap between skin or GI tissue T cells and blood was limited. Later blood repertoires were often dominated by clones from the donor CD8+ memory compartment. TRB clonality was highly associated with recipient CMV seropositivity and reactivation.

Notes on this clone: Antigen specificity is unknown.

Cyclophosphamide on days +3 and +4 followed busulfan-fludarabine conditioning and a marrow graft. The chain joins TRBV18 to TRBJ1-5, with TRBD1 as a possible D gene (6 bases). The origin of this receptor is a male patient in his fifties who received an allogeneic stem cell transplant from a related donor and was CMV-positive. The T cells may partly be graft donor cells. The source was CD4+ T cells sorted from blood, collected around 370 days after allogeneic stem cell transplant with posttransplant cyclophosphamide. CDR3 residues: CASSPTSGAGNQPQHF. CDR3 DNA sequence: TGTGCCAGCTCACCAACCTCAGGGGCTGGCAATCAGCCCCAGCATTTT.